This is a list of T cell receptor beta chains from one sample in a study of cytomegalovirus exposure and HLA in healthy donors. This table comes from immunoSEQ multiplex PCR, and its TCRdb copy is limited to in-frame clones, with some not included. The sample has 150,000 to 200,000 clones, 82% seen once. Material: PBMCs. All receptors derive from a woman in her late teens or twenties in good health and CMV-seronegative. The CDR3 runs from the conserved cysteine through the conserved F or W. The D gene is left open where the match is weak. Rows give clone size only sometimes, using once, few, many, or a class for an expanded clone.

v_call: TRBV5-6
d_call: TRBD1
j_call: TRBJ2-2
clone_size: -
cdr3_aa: CASSWGTGDTGELFF
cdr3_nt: TGTGCCAGCAGCTGGGGGACAGGGGACACCGGGGAGCTGTTTTTT

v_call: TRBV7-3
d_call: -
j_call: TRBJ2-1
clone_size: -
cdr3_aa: CASSLGRPGAGAAYNEQFF
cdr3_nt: TGTGCCAGCAGCTTAGGTCGGCCAGGGGCGGGGGCGGCCTACAATGAGCAGTTCTTC

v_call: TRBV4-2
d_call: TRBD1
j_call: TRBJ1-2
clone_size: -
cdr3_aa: CASSQNRAGQGLNYGYTF
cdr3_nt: TGTGCCAGCAGCCAAAACCGGGCGGGACAGGGGCTTAACTATGGCTACACCTTC

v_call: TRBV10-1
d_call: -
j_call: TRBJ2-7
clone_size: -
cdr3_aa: CASSESTADEQYF
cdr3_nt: TGCGCCAGCAGTGAGTCGACAGCAGACGAGCAGTACTTC

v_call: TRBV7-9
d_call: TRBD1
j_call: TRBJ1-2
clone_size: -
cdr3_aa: CASIPSTGDYGYTF
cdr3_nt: TGTGCCAGCATCCCTTCCACAGGGGACTATGGCTACACCTTC

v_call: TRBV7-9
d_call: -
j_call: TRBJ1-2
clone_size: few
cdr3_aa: CSSSLGAGRGYTF
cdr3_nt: TGTTCCAGCAGCTTAGGCGCAGGGAGGGGCTACACCTTC

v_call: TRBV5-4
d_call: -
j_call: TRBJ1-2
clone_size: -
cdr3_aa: CASSLNTFGGYGYTF
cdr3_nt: TGTGCCAGCAGCTTAAACACCTTTGGCGGCTATGGCTACACCTTC

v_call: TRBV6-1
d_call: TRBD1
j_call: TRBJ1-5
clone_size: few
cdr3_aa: CASSASGGHQPQHF
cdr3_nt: TGTGCCAGTAGTGCATCAGGGGGGCATCAGCCCCAGCATTTT

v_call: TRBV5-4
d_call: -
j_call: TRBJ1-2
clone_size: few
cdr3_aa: CASSLSGSRLGYTF
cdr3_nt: TGTGCCAGCAGCTTGTCTGGGTCCAGGCTTGGCTACACCTTC

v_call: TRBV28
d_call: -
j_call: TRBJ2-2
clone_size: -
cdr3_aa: CASTSFKGTGELFF
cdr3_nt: TGTGCCAGTACTAGTTTCAAAGGCACCGGGGAGCTGTTTTTT

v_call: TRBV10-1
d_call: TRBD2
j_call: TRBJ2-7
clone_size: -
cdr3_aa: CASSDGLAGGGEQYF
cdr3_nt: TGCGCCAGCAGTGATGGACTAGCGGGGGGAGGCGAGCAGTACTTC

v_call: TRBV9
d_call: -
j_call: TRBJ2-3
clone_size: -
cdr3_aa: CASSVGPRGAKDTQYF
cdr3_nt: TGTGCCAGCAGCGTAGGGCCTAGAGGTGCTAAAGATACGCAGTATTTT

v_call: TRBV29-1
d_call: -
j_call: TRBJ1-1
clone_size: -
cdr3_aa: CSDSGTLNTEAFF
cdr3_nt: TGCAGCGATTCAGGAACCTTGAACACTGAAGCTTTCTTT

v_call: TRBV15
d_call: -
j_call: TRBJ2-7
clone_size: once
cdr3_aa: CATSTYRAPHLYEQYF
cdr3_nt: TGTGCCACCAGCACCTACAGGGCTCCTCACCTCTACGAGCAGTACTTC

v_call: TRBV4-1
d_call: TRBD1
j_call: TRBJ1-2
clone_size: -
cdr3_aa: CASSQEQGTYYGYTF
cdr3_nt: TGCGCCAGCAGCCAAGAACAGGGGACGTACTATGGCTACACCTTC